These 10 T cell receptor beta chains were all obtained from the same sample, sequenced in a study of shared clonotypes between healthy human individuals (dated by TCRdb to the early 2020s). Receptor libraries were prepared by the immunoSEQ multiplex PCR assay. This immuneACCESS table, as held by TCRdb, lists in-frame sequences with V and J called but not all clones. Of the missing ones, under half trace to an unresolved V gene in checked studies; the others have no known cause. The sample contains a few million clones, just over 90% of them found a single time. The ten largest clones add up to under 0.15% of the sample. The source material was naive CD4+ T cells sorted from blood. The cell subset or site label of this sample denotes: CD45RA+ positively selected. All receptors come from a man aged 18 to 30 in good health.

The genes are TRBV5-1 and TRBJ2-3, with 7 bases identical to TRBD1. Germline CDR1 and CDR2: SGHRS and YFSETQ. V dropped 4 bases and J dropped 4; count of bases not matched to a gene: 9. This CDR3 spans 15 amino acids. CDR3 nucleotide sequence: TGCGCCAGCAGCCAAGGGACAGTCATCTCAGATACGCAGTATTTT. Its translation is CASSQGTVISDTQYF.

The chain links TRBV6-5 to TRBJ2-7, with a weak D call TRBD1 (5 bases). The ends were cut back, 2 bases at V and 5 bases at J, with 16 bases in the middle. The germline CDR1 and CDR2 sequences are MNHEY and SVGAGI. CDR3 length: 15 residues. CDR3 residues: CASSYDGQGAHEQYF. The CDR3 DNA reads TGTGCCAGCAGTTACGATGGGCAGGGTGCCCACGAGCAGTACTTC.

The V gene is TRBV18, the J gene TRBJ2-7; maybe TRBD2 (6 bases). This CDR3 is 15 amino acids long. CDR1 is KGHSH, CDR2 LQKENI, per germline. With 6 bases removed from V and 5 bases from J, the gap between germline ends came to 20 bases. The CDR3 region is CASSPGAGTFDEQYF. The CDR3 region has the DNA TGTGCCAGCTCCCCCGGGGCGGGAACTTTCGACGAGCAGTACTTC.

Points on this clone: Other nucleotide sequences from this sample produce the same CDR3. V is TRBV5-1 and J is TRBJ2-3, with D uncertain. The germline V gene encodes CDR1 SGHRS and CDR2 YFSETQ. The CDR3 is made up of 13 amino acids. V was trimmed by 0 bases and J by 1 base, leaving 3 bases between them. CDR3 in DNA: TGCGCCAGCAGCTTGGTTGGCACAGATACGCAGTATTTT. It codes for CASSLVGTDTQYF.

The sample holds one count of this clone. The chain couples TRBV5-1 to TRBJ1-5; unclear D gene. CDR3 length: 12 amino acids. Trimming shortened V by 9 bases and J by 5 bases, and 12 bases separated the two germline ends. Germline values: CDR1 SGHRS, CDR2 YFSETQ. The CDR3 bases are TGCGCCACCCCGTCGTGGGATCAGCCCCAGCATTTT. Protein product: CATPSWDQPQHF.

As regards this clone: Other DNA sequences in this specimen translate into the identical CDR3. The chain has TRBV7-2 and TRBJ2-2; TRBD2 matches 11 bases. The germline V gene encodes CDR1 SGHTA and CDR2 FQGNSA. The CDR3 totals 16 residues. V lost 5 bases, J lost 2 bases, and 4 bases stayed unmatched. The CDR3 spells CASSLGTSGNTGELFF. The CDR3 nucleotides read TGTGCCAGCAGCCTCGGGACTAGCGGAAACACCGGGGAGCTGTTTTTT.

The CDR3 reads CASSLRTWTSGSTDTQYF. The DNA for the CDR3 is TGTGCCAGCAGCTTGCGCACCTGGACTAGCGGAAGCACAGATACGCAGTATTTT. This chain links TRBV5-4 with TRBJ2-3; 10 nucleotides line up with TRBD2. J gave up 0 bases and V 1 base, and 8 bases lay outside the gene matches. This CDR3 is 18 amino acids long. CDR1 is SGHNT, CDR2 YYREEE, per germline (reference sequence).

This clone was recorded once. The chain combines TRBV4-3 with TRBJ2-7; 8 nucleotides align to TRBD1. The CDR3 loop spans 16 amino acids. V shed 9 bases and J 5 bases; nucleotides not matched to a gene: 18. Germline values: CDR1 LGHNA, CDR2 YSLEER. The CDR3 coding sequence is TGCGCCAGTCCGCTTTTTTTGAGACAGGGGTGGAACGAGCAGTACTTC. Translation gives CASPLFLRQGWNEQYF.

This rearrangement joins TRBV10-1 to TRBJ2-1; 12 positions agree with TRBD2. This CDR3 comprises 15 residues. CDR1 is WNHNN and CDR2 is SYGVQD in the germline V gene (reference sequence). The V segment lost 1 base and the J segment 7 bases; nucleotides outside the gene matches: 2. DNA for the CDR3: TGCGCCAGCAGTGAGTGGCTAGCGGGAGGGAATGAGCAGTTCTTC. Amino acid sequence: CASSEWLAGGNEQFF.

This clone came up once. CDR3 nucleotides: TGTGCCAGTAGTATTAGCCTACTAACTGAGACCCAGTACTTC. Its translation: CASSISLLTETQYF. V is TRBV19 and J is TRBJ2-5; D is uncertain. The CDR3 extends over 14 amino acids. Germline CDR1 and CDR2: LNHDA and SQIVND (reference sequence). The germline V and J ends were trimmed by 3 bases and 5 bases, with 13 bases remaining between them.